A selection of T cell receptor beta chains follows, all from one sample in a study of T cell repertoires in cytomegalovirus infection. Their antigens are not known. TCRdb passed the reads through MiXCR, listing each CDR3 protein once. The sample contains hundreds of thousands of distinct CDR3 sequences, about 33% of which appear only once. The starting material was cultured PBMCs, obtained from culture after CMV antigen stimulation. These receptors were taken from a human donor in good health (CMV status not recorded). Some clones in this sample may be carry-over from other donors' samples. Each CDR3 is given with its conserved first and last residue. D genes are given only for firm matches. For some rows the clone size is stated as once, few or many, or as a class when expanded; others skip it.

J gene | D gene | clone size | CDR3 length | V gene | CDR3 DNA | CDR3 protein
TRBJ1-5 | TRBD1 | many | 16 | TRBV7-2 | TGTGCCAGCAGCTTAAGGGGACAGGGCGTTAATCAGCCCCAGCATTTT | CASSLRGQGVNQPQHF
TRBJ2-1 | TRBD2 | NA | 17 | TRBV20-1 | TGCAGTGCTAGAGACCTAGCGGGGGGGCCTGACTACAATGAGCAGTTCTTC | CSARDLAGGPDYNEQFF
TRBJ1-1 | NA | NA | 15 | TRBV12-3/TRBV12-4 | TGTGCCAGCAGTTTTTTCCCCCCGCCGAACACTGAAGCTTTCTTT | CASSFFPPPNTEAFF
TRBJ2-1 | NA | NA | 14 | TRBV19 | TGTGCCAGTACGGCAGCGGGTTCCTACAATGAGCAGTTCTTC | CASTAAGSYNEQFF
TRBJ2-1 | TRBD2 | NA | 15 | TRBV7-2 | TGTGCCAGCACCCTCGGGGCTAGCGGGGGGTATGAGCAGTTCTTC | CASTLGASGGYEQFF
TRBJ2-6 | TRBD1 | NA | 21 | TRBV27 | TGTGCCAGCAGTGGGGGAGTCCCGGACAGGCCTACCGCCTCTGGGGCCAACGTCCTGACTTTC | CASSGGVPDRPTASGANVLTF
TRBJ1-5 | NA | NA | 12 | TRBV28 | TGTGCCAGCAGTTTAGAGCAACAGCCCCAGCATTTT | CASSLEQQPQHF
TRBJ1-6 | NA | few | 16 | TRBV7-2 | TGTGCCAGCAGCTCCCTCAAGGCGTCATGGGATTCACCCCTCCACTTT | CASSSLKASWDSPLHF
TRBJ2-7 | NA | NA | 13 | TRBV15 | TGTGCCACCAGCAGAGAGCCACGGTACGAGCAGTACTTC | CATSREPRYEQYF
TRBJ1-4 | NA | NA | 15 | TRBV7-9 | TGTGCCAGCACCCCTATTGACAGCCTTAATGAAAAACTGTTTTTT | CASTPIDSLNEKLFF
TRBJ2-3 | TRBD2 | NA | 16 | TRBV4-2 | TGTGCCAGCAGCCAAGTACGAAGCGGGGGTACCCATACGCAGTATTTT | CASSQVRSGGTHTQYF
TRBJ1-2 | NA | NA | 14 | TRBV2 | TGTGCCAGCAGTGATTTGGGGGCGGGCTATGGCTACACCTTC | CASSDLGAGYGYTF
TRBJ2-3 | NA | many | 13 | TRBV7-2 | TGTGCCAGCAGCTCGGGGAACACAGATACGCAGTATTTT | CASSSGNTDTQYF
TRBJ2-2 | NA | many | 14 | TRBV7-2 | TGTGCCAGCACCGGAAGGACCCGCATAGGGGAGCTGTTTTTT | CASTGRTRIGELFF
TRBJ2-5 | NA | many | 15 | TRBV7-2 | TGTGCCAGCAGCTTAGAGAGGGACATCCAAGAGACCCAGTACTTC | CASSLERDIQETQYF
TRBJ1-2 | NA | NA | 12 | TRBV28 | TGTGCCAGCGGTGTTGTAGCGGAAGGCTACACCTTC | CASGVVAEGYTF
TRBJ1-1 | TRBD1 | few | 15 | TRBV19 | TGTGCCAGTAGTAGCAGACAGGGCTCAAACACTGAAGCTTTCTTT | CASSSRQGSNTEAFF
TRBJ1-3 | NA | NA | 15 | TRBV5-1 | TGCGCCAGCAGCTTGGAGGGGGGTCGGAGAAACACCATATATTTT | CASSLEGGRRNTIYF
TRBJ1-2 | NA | few | 13 | TRBV10-3 | TGTGCCAGCCGAGGGGTTTCCAACTATGGCTACACCTTC | CASRGVSNYGYTF
TRBJ2-3 | NA | few | 14 | TRBV7-2 | TGTGCCAGCAGCCACCGGGACCCCCTAGATACGCAGTATTTT | CASSHRDPLDTQYF
TRBJ2-1 | TRBD1 | few | 16 | TRBV5-4 | TGTGCCAGCAGCTCCACCGCCAGGACAGGGGCCAATGAGCAGTTCTTC | CASSSTARTGANEQFF
TRBJ2-1 | NA | NA | 15 | TRBV11-2 | TGTGCCAGCAGCCCCGATAGACAGAGTTGGCATGAGCAGTTCTTC | CASSPDRQSWHEQFF
TRBJ1-2 | NA | few | 15 | TRBV7-9 | TGTGCCAGCAGCCCTAGTCAGACAGCTACCTATGGCTACACCTTC | CASSPSQTATYGYTF
TRBJ2-3 | NA | many | 12 | TRBV7-9 | TGTGCCAGCAGTCCCCCCGCCGATACGCAGTATTTT | CASSPPADTQYF
TRBJ2-3 | TRBD2 | NA | 18 | TRBV2 | TGTGCCAGCAGTGTGGATCCCAGCCTAGCGGACTCCACAGATACGCAGTATTTT | CASSVDPSLADSTDTQYF
TRBJ2-1 | NA | once | 16 | TRBV14 | TGTGCCAGCAGCCAGAATTTTATAACGACCTTGAGTGAGCAGTTCTTC | CASSQNFITTLSEQFF
TRBJ2-7 | NA | many | 13 | TRBV7-2 | TGTGCCAGCAGCTTAAGGGGGGGGTGGGAGCAGTACTTC | CASSLRGGWEQYF
TRBJ1-2 | NA | few | 15 | TRBV6-2/TRBV6-3 | TGTGCCAGCACCGAGATCCGGGGGCGCGTCTATGGCTACACCTTC | CASTEIRGRVYGYTF
TRBJ2-7 | NA | few | 15 | TRBV6-1 | TGTGCCAGCAGTTCCCGGGACAAACGGTCCTACGAGCAGTACTTC | CASSSRDKRSYEQYF
TRBJ2-3 | NA | NA | 13 | TRBV2 | TGTGCCTGCTCCCTGGAGGGGGCAGATACGCAGTATTTT | CACSLEGADTQYF
TRBJ2-7 | NA | many | 15 | TRBV6-1 | TGTGCCAGCAGTCCGCACGGGACGCAGACCTACGAGCAGTACTTC | CASSPHGTQTYEQYF
TRBJ2-1 | NA | NA | 15 | TRBV29-1 | TGCAGCGTTCTCAGTGGCCTGCCTACCTACAATGAGCAGTTCTTC | CSVLSGLPTYNEQFF
TRBJ2-1 | TRBD2 | few | 15 | TRBV9 | TGTGCCAGCAGCTCCGACTTAGCGGGGGCCAGGGAGCAGTTCTTC | CASSSDLAGAREQFF
TRBJ2-1 | TRBD1 | NA | 14 | TRBV6-8 | TGTGCCAGCAGTACAGGGGTTACCTACAATGAGCAGTTCTTC | CASSTGVTYNEQFF
TRBJ2-1 | TRBD1 | NA | 12 | TRBV7-2 | TGTGCCAGTAGACAGGGGGCAAATGAGCAGTTCTTC | CASRQGANEQFF
TRBJ1-1 | NA | NA | 11 | TRBV29-1 | TGCAGCGTTGACACGGGCACTGAAGCTTTCTTT | CSVDTGTEAFF
TRBJ1-5 | NA | NA | 14 | TRBV6-6 | TGTGCCAGCAGGGGGGGAGACTTCAATCAGCCCCAGCATTTT | CASRGGDFNQPQHF
TRBJ2-2 | TRBD1 | NA | 16 | TRBV7-6 | TGTGCCAGCAGCTTAAGTGGGACAGGGTTGACCGGGGAGCTGTTTTTT | CASSLSGTGLTGELFF
TRBJ2-7 | TRBD1 | NA | 14 | TRBV29-1 | TGCAGCGTTGGGCAGGGGACAGGGGGCTCCGAGCAGTACTTC | CSVGQGTGGSEQYF
TRBJ2-3 | TRBD2 | few | 16 | TRBV7-9 | TGTGCCAGCAGCGGCCCTAGCGGGGGAAGCACAGATACGCAGTATTTT | CASSGPSGGSTDTQYF
TRBJ1-2 | NA | NA | 12 | TRBV6-5 | TGTGCCAGCTTTACAGGGAACTATGGCTACACCTTC | CASFTGNYGYTF
TRBJ2-7 | TRBD2 | NA | 20 | TRBV7-9 | TGTGCCAGCAGCGCCGGCCCGCGGACTAGCGGGGGGGCCGATCTGGGTGAGCAGTACTTC | CASSAGPRTSGGADLGEQYF
TRBJ2-7 | TRBD2 | NA | 14 | TRBV2 | TGTGCCAGCATGCTAGCGGAGGTCGTCTACGAGCAGTACTTC | CASMLAEVVYEQYF
TRBJ2-5 | NA | NA | 14 | TRBV28 | TGTGCCAGCAGCTACCGTAGTAGAAAAGAGACCCAGTACTTC | CASSYRSRKETQYF
TRBJ1-1 | NA | few | 14 | TRBV6-1 | TGTGCCAGCAGTGAAGACACGATGAACACTGAAGCTTTCTTT | CASSEDTMNTEAFF
TRBJ2-7 | NA | few | 11 | TRBV6-2/TRBV6-3 | TGTGCCAGCAGTTATTTCAACGAGCAGTACTTC | CASSYFNEQYF
TRBJ2-3 | NA | many | 16 | TRBV7-6 | TGTGCCAGCAGCTTACGGGCTAGCGGAGGGGGAGATACGCAGTATTTT | CASSLRASGGGDTQYF
TRBJ2-7 | TRBD1 | NA | 15 | TRBV28 | TGTGCCAGCAGTCCTATATATACAGGGGTGACGTCGCAGTACTTC | CASSPIYTGVTSQYF
TRBJ1-6 | NA | few | 15 | TRBV20-1 | TGCAGTGCTAGATTAGGGCAGTTAGGGAATTCACCCCTCCACTTT | CSARLGQLGNSPLHF
TRBJ1-3 | TRBD1 | many | 16 | TRBV7-8 | TGTGCCAGCAGCTTAGGGGACAGCGACCCTGGAAACACCATATATTTT | CASSLGDSDPGNTIYF
TRBJ1-1 | TRBD1 | few | 17 | TRBV6-2/TRBV6-3 | TGTGCCAGCAACTATGGGAGGGACAGGGTCGAGGGCACTGAAGCTTTCTTT | CASNYGRDRVEGTEAFF
TRBJ2-7 | TRBD1 | NA | 16 | TRBV18 | TGTGCCAGCTCACCAGTATGGACAGGGAATTCCTACGAGCAGTACTTC | CASSPVWTGNSYEQYF
TRBJ1-2 | NA | NA | 13 | TRBV19 | TGTGCCAGTAGTAATAATGGGCCCGCTGGCTACACCTTC | CASSNNGPAGYTF
TRBJ2-7 | NA | NA | 15 | TRBV11-2 | TGTGCCAGCAGCTTGGGGATACAGGGTTCCGACGAGCAGTACTTC | CASSLGIQGSDEQYF
TRBJ1-4 | TRBD1 | few | 16 | TRBV11-2 | TGTGCCAGCAGCTTAGACTCTACAGGGGGTGGCGAAAAACTGTTTTTT | CASSLDSTGGGEKLFF